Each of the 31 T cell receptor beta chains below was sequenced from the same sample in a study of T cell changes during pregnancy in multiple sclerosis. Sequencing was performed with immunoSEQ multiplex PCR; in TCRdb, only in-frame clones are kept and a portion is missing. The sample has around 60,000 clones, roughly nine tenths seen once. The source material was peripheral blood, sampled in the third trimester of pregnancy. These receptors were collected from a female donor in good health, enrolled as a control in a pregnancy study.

CDR3 protein: CASSSTSGGRGEQFF. CDR3 sequence (DNA): TGTGCCAGCAGTTCGACTAGCGGGGGGCGAGGGGAGCAGTTCTTC. This chain uses TRBV2 with TRBJ2-1, with 13 nucleotides matching TRBD2. CDR3 length: 15 residues. CDR1 SNHLY and CDR2 FYNNEI come from the germline V gene. The ends lost 5 bases at V and 10 bases at J; junction bases unmatched: 8. The whole variable domain, filled in from reference TRBV2 and TRBJ2-1, reads EPEVTQTPSHQVTQMGQEVILRCVPISNHLYFYWYRQILGQKVEFLVSFYNNEISEKSEIFDDQFSVERPDGSNFTLKIRSTKLEDSAMYFCASSSTSGGRGEQFFGPGTRLTVL.

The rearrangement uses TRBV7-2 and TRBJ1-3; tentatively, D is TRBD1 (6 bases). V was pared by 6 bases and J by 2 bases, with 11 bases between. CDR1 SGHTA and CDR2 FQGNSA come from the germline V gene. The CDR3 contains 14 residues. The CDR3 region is CASSPGTPGNTIYF. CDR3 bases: TGTGCCAGCAGTCCCGGGACACCTGGAAACACCATATATTTT.

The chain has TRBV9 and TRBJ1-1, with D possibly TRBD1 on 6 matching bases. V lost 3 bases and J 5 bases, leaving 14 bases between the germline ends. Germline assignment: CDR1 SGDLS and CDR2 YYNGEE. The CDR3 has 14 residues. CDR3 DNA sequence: TGTGCCAGCAGCGCCAATACAGGGAGAACTGAAGCTTTCTTT. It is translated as CASSANTGRTEAFF. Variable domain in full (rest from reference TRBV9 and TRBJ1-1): DSGVTQTPKHLITATGQRVTLRCSPRSGDLSVYWYQQSLDQGLQFLIQYYNGEERAKGNILERFSAQQFPDLHSELNLSSLELGDSALYFCASSANTGRTEAFFGQGTRLTVV.

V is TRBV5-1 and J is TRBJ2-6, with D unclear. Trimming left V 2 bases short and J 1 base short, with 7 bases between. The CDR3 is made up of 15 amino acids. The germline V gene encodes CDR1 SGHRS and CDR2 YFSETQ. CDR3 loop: CASSFSGSGANVLTF. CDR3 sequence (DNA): TGCGCCAGCAGCTTTTCGGGTTCTGGGGCCAACGTCCTGACTTTC.

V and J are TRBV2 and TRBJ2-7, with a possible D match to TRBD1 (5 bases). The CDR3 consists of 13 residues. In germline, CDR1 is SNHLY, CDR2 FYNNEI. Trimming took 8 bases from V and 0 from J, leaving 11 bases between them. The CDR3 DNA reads TGTGCCAGCTGGAAAGGGGACTCCTACGAGCAGTACTTC. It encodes CASWKGDSYEQYF.

For the CDR3, the DNA is TGTGCCAGGATACAACCGGGACTAGCTGACGCCTACGAGCAGTACTTC. This codes for CARIQPGLADAYEQYF. The gene calls are TRBV19 and TRBJ2-7; 9 bases line up with TRBD2. V gave up 9 bases and J gave up 2 bases; unmatched junction bases: 14. CDR3 length: 16 amino acids. CDR1 is LNHDA and CDR2 is SQIVND in the germline V gene (reference sequence).

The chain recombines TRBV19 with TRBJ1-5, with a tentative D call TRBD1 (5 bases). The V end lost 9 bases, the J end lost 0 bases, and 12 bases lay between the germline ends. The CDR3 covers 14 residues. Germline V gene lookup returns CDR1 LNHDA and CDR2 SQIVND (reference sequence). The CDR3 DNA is TGTGCCAGCATAGACAGTTATAGCAATCAGCCCCAGCATTTT. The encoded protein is CASIDSYSNQPQHF. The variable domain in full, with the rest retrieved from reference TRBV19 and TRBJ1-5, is DGGITQSPKYLFRKEGQNVTLSCEQNLNHDAMYWYRQDPGQGLRLIYYSQIVNDFQKGDIAEGYSVSREKKESFPLTVTSAQKNPTAFYLCASIDSYSNQPQHFGDGTRLSIL.

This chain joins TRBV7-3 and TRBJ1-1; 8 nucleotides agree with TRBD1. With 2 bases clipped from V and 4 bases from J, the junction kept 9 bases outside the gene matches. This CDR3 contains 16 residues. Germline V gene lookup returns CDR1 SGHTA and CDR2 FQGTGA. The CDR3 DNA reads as TGTGCCAGCAGCTTAGGAGCAGGGGGCGAAATCACTGAAGCTTTCTTT. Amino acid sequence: CASSLGAGGEITEAFF.

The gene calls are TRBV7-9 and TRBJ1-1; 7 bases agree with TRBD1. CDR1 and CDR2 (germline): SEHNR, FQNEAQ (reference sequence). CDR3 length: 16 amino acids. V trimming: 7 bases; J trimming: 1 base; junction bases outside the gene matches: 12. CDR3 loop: CASKLLGGQKNTEAFF. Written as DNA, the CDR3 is TGTGCCAGCAAATTACTAGGGGGACAGAAGAACACTGAAGCTTTCTTT.

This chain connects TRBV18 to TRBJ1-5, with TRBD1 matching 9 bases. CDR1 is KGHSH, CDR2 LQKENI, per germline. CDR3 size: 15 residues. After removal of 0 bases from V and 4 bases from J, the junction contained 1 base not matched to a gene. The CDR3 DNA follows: TGTGCCAGCTCACCACCGGGACAGGGTAATCAGCCCCAGCATTTT. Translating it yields CASSPPGQGNQPQHF.

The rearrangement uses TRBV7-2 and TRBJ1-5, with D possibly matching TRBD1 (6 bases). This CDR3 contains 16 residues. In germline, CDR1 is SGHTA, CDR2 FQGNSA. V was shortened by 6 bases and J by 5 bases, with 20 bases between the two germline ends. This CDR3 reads CASRPTQGTRDQPQHF. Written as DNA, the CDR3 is TGTGCCAGCAGACCGACGCAGGGGACCAGGGATCAGCCCCAGCATTTT.

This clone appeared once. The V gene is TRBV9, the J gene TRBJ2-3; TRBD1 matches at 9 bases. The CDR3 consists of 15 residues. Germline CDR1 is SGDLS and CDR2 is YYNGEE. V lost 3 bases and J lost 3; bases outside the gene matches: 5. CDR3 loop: CASSAVDRGTDTQYF. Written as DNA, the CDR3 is TGTGCCAGCAGCGCCGTGGACAGGGGAACAGATACGCAGTATTTT.

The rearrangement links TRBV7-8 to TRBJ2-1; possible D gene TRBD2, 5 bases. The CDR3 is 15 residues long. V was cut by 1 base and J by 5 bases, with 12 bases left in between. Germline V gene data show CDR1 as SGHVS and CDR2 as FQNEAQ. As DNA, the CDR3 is TGTGCCAGCAGCTTAGATCTAGCTCCAAACAATGAGCAGTTCTTC. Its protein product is CASSLDLAPNNEQFF.

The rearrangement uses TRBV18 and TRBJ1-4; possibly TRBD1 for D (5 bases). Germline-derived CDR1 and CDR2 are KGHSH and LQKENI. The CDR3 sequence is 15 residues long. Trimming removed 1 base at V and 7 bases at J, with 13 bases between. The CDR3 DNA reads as TGTGCCAGCTCACCACGTCCAATTAGGGGTGAAAAACTGTTTTTT. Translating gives CASSPRPIRGEKLFF.

CDR3 DNA: TGTGCCAGTCATCCAGTGTATGGGACAGGGGCAACCGCTTCCTACGAGCAGTACTTC. It is translated as CASHPVYGTGATASYEQYF. The V and J genes are TRBV6-9 and TRBJ2-7; 10 bases match TRBD1. The CDR3 has 19 amino acids. Per germline, CDR1 MNHGY and CDR2 SVAAGI. V lost 9 bases and J lost 1; bases outside the gene matches: 21.

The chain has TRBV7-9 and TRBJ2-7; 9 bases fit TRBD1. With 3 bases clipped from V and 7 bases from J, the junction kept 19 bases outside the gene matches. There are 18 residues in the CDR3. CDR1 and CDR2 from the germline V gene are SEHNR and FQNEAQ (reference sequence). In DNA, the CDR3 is TGTGCCAGCAGCTTGAAGGGACAGGGACGTATTCTTGCGGAGGAGCAGTACTTC. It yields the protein CASSLKGQGRILAEEQYF. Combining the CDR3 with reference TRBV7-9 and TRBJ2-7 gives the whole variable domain DTGVSQNPRHKITKRGQNVTFRCDPISEHNRLYWYRQTLGQGPEFLTYFQNEAQLEKSRLLSDRFSAERPKGSFSTLEIQRTEQGDSAMYLCASSLKGQGRILAEEQYFGPGTRLTVT.

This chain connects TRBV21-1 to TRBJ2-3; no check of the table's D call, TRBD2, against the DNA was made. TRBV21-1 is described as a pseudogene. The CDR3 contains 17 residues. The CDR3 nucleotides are TGTGCCAGCAGCAAAGTGCGGGGGGGACCGCGCACAGATACGCAGTATTTT. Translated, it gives CASSKVRGGPRTDTQYF.

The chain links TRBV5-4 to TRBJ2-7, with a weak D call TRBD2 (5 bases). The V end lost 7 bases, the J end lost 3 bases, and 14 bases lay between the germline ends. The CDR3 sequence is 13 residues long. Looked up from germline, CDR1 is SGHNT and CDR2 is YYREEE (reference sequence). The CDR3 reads CASRRTGSYEQYF. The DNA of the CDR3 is TGTGCCAGCCGTCGGACGGGAAGCTACGAGCAGTACTTC. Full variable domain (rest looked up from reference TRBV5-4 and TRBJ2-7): ETGVTQSPTHLIKTRGQQVTLRCSSQSGHNTVSWYQQALGQGPQFIFQYYREEENGRGNFPPRFSGLQFPNYSSELNVNALELDDSALYLCASRRTGSYEQYFGPGTRLTVT.

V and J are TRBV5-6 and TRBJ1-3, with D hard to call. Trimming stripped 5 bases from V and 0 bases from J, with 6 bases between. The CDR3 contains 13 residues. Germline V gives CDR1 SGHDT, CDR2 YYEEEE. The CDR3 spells CASSRSSGNTIYF. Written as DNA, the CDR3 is TGTGCCAGCAGTCGTAGCTCTGGAAACACCATATATTTT.

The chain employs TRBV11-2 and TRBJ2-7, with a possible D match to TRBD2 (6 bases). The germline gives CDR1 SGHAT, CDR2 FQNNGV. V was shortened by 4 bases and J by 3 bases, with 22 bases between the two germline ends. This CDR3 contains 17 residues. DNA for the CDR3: TGTGCCAGCAGCTCGCAGGGAGGCAGGGCGTTGTACTACGAGCAGTACTTC. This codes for CASSSQGGRALYYEQYF.

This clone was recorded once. CDR3 in amino acids: CASRKPIRAGYTF. The CDR3 DNA sequence: TGTGCCAGCAGGAAACCAATTCGCGCTGGCTACACCTTC. The chain combines TRBV28 with TRBJ1-2; D call uncertain. In germline, CDR1 is MDHEN, CDR2 SYDVKM. The CDR3 runs 13 residues. V was shortened by 6 bases and J by 7 bases, with 15 bases between the two germline ends.

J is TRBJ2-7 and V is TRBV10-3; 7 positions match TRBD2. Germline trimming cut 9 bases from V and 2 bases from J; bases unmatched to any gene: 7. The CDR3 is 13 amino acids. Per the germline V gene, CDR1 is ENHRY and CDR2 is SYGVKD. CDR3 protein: CAMSFGGTYEQYF. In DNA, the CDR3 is TGTGCCATGAGTTTCGGGGGGACCTACGAGCAGTACTTC.

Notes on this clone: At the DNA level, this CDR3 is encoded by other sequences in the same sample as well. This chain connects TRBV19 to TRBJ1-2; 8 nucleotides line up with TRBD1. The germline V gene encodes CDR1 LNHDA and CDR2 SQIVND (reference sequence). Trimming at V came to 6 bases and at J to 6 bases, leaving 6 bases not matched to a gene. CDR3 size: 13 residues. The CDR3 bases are TGTGCCAGTAGATTGGGACAGGACGATGGCTACACCTTC. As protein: CASRLGQDDGYTF. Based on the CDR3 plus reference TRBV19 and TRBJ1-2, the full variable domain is DGGITQSPKYLFRKEGQNVTLSCEQNLNHDAMYWYRQDPGQGLRLIYYSQIVNDFQKGDIAEGYSVSREKKESFPLTVTSAQKNPTAFYLCASRLGQDDGYTFGSGTRLTVV.

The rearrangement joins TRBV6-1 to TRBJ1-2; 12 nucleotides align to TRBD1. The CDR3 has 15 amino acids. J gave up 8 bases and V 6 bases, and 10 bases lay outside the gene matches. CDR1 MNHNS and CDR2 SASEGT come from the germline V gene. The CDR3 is CASRGTGGVSGGYTF. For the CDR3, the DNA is TGTGCCAGCAGGGGGACAGGGGGCGTATCTGGCGGCTACACCTTC.

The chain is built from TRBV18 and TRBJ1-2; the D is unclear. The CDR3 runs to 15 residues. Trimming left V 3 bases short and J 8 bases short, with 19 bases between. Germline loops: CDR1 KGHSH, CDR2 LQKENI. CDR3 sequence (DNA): TGTGCCAGCTCACCCCTTCCCGGAGAAGCGGGAGGCTACACCTTC. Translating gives CASSPLPGEAGGYTF.

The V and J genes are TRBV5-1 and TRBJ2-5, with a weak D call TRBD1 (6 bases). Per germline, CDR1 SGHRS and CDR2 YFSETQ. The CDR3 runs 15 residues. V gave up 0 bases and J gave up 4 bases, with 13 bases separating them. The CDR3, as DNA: TGCGCCAGCAGCTTGGCCCTGGACAGCCCAGAGACCCAGTACTTC. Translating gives CASSLALDSPETQYF.

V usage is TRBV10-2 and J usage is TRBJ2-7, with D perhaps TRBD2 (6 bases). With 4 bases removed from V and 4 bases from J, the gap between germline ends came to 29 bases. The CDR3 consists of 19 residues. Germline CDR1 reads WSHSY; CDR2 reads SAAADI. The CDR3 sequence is CASSADDLVLAGNSYEQYF. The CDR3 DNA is TGCGCCAGCAGTGCCGACGATCTTGTTCTTGCGGGGAATAGTTACGAGCAGTACTTC.

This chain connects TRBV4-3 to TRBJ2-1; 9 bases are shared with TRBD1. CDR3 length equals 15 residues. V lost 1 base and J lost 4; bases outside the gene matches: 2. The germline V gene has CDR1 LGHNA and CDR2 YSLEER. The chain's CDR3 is CASSQGTGVYNEQFF. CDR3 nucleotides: TGCGCCAGCAGCCAAGGGACAGGGGTTTACAATGAGCAGTTCTTC.

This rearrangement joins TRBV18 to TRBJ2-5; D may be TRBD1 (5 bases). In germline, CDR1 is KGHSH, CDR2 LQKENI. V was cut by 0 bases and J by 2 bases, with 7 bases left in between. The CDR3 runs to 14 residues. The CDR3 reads CASSPPGPQETQYF. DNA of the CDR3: TGTGCCAGCTCACCACCGGGGCCTCAAGAGACCCAGTACTTC.

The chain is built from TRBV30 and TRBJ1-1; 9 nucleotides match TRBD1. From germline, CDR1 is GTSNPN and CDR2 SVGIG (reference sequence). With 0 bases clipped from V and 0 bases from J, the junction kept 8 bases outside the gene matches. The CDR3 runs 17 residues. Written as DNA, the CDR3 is TGTGCCTGGAGTGTCGGGACAGGGCGAGGCTTGAACACTGAAGCTTTCTTT. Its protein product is CAWSVGTGRGLNTEAFF.

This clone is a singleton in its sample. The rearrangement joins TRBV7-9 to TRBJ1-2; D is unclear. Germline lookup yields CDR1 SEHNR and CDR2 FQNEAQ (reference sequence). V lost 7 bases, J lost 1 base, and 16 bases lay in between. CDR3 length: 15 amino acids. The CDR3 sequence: CASTDTAWLNYGYTF. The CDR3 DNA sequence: TGTGCCAGCACCGACACTGCTTGGCTTAACTATGGCTACACCTTC.